This T cell receptor beta chain was observed in a study of CXCR3-negative and CXCR3-positive naive CD8 T cells. Study-wide points: The majority of assays used fresh PBMCs, and CXCR3 expression partially decreased after cryopreservation. Naive CXCR3-positive and CXCR3-negative cells shared TRBV-TRBJ usage; memory cells diverged.

In preparing the TRB cDNA libraries, 5' RACE with UMI labels was used. From its re-call of the 5' RACE reads, TCRdb lists each CDR3 protein once, without DNA. The sample has under 50,000 distinct CDR3 sequences; the top ten hold roughly 2.4%. With respect to this clonotype: Its target is unknown.

The CDR3 length is 14 residues. Germline lookup yields CDR1 DFQATT and CDR2 SNEGSKA (reference sequence). The clonotype was recovered from a human donor in good health. Some clones in this sample may be carry-over from other donors' samples. The sequenced sample was naive CXCR3- CD8+ T cells from blood. Subset meaning: CD45RO-CCR7+CD27+CD95- naive CD8+ T cells lacking CXCR3 (TNR3-). This chain uses TRBV20-1 with TRBJ2-1; TCRdb's D call of TRBD2 is untestable without DNA. The CDR3 reads CSAPQRGVFSEQFF.